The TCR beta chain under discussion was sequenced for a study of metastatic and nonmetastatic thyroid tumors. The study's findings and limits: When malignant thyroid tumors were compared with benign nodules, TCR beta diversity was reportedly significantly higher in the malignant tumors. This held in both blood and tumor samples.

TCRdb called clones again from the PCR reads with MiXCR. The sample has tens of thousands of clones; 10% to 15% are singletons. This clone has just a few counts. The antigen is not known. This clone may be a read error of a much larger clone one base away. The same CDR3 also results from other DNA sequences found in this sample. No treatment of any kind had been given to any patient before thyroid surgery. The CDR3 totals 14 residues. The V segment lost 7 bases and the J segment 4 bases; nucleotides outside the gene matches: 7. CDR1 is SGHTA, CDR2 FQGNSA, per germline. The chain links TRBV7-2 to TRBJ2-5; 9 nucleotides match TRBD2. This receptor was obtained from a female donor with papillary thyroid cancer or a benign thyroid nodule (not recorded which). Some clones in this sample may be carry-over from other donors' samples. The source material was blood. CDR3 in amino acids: CASNRLAAGETQYF. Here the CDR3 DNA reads TGTGCCAGCAACCGACTAGCGGCGGGAGAGACCCAGTACTTC. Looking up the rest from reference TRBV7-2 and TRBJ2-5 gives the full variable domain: GAGVSQSPSNKVTEKGKDVELRCDPISGHTALYWYRQSLGQGLEFLIYFQGNSAPDKSGLPSDRFSAERTGGSVSTLTIQRTQQEDSAVYLCASNRLAAGETQYFGPGTRLLVL.